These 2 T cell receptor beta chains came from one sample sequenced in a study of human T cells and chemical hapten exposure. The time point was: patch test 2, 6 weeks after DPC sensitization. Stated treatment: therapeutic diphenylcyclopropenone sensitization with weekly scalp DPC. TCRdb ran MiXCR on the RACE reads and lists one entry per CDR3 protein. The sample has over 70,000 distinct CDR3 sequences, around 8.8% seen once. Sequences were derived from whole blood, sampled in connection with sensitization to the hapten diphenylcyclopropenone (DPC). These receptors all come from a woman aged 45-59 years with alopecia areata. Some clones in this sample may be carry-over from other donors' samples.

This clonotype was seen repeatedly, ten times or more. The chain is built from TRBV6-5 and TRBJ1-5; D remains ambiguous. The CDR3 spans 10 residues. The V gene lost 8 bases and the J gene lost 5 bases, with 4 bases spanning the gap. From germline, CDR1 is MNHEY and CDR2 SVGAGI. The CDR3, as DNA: TGTGCCAGCGGGGATCAGCCCCAGCATTTT. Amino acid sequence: CASGDQPQHF.

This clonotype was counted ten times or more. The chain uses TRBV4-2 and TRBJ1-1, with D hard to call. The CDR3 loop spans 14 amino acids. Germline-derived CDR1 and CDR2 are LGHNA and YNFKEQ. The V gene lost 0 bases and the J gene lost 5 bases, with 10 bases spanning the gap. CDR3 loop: CASSQDTGYTEAFF. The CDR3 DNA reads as TGTGCCAGCAGCCAAGATACCGGGTATACTGAAGCTTTCTTT.